This entry is about one T cell receptor beta chain. Its antigen is undetermined. Generated by immunoSEQ multiplex PCR, the TCRdb table keeps only in-frame clones and is missing some. The top ten clones hold around 29% of a sample with 30,000 or so clones, about 80% of them seen once. The source of the sample is a study of a mutant IDH1 vaccine in newly diagnosed glioma. Germline trimming cut 6 bases from V and 3 bases from J; bases unmatched to any gene: 10. Germline CDR1 and CDR2: SGHTA and FQGNSA. The CDR3 is 15 residues long. As to time point: week 47, end of study. Every vaccination contained 300 ug of the mutant IDH1 20-mer peptide and was paired with topical imiquimod.

This sequence was found in a man aged 25-45 years with glioma. V and J are TRBV7-2 and TRBJ2-7; 8 bases line up with TRBD2. This sample comprised PBMCs, obtained from a glioma patient whose treatment included an IDH1 peptide vaccine. CDR3 loop: CASREAGDIVYEQYF. DNA of the CDR3: TGTGCCAGCAGGGAAGCGGGGGATATTGTCTACGAGCAGTACTTC.